This entry lists 4 T cell receptor beta chains sequenced from one sample in a study of cytomegalovirus exposure and HLA in healthy donors. The PCR contained 60 Vbeta and 13 Jbeta primers. Assay: immunoSEQ multiplex PCR; the TCRdb copy retains only in-frame clones and omits some. This sample's clone table lists some 76,000 clones. The specimen was PBMCs. Receptors were obtained from a man aged 40-49 years in good health and CMV-seronegative.

The J gene is TRBJ1-3, the V gene TRBV7-2, with D possibly being TRBD1 (6 bases). V shed 0 bases and J shed 1 base, with 10 bases lying between them. The CDR3 sequence is 16 residues long. In germline, CDR1 is SGHTA, CDR2 FQGNSA. The chain's CDR3 is CASSLASGASGNTIYF. The CDR3 coding sequence is TGTGCCAGCAGCTTAGCTTCAGGGGCGTCTGGAAACACCATATATTTT.

The rearrangement links TRBV7-9 to TRBJ2-2; tentative D call: TRBD2 (7 bases). The CDR3 consists of 15 residues. In germline, CDR1 is SEHNR, CDR2 FQNEAQ (reference sequence). Deletions cut 8 bases from V and 2 bases from J, with 15 bases between. Here the CDR3 DNA reads TGTGCCAGCCGAGGGGGAGGGTTCAACACCGGGGAGCTGTTTTTT. Its protein is CASRGGGFNTGELFF.

The chain has TRBV5-1 and TRBJ2-5; D not certain. V was clipped by 4 bases and J by 4 bases, with 5 bases between them. Germline loops: CDR1 SGHRS, CDR2 YFSETQ. This CDR3 region has 11 residues. The CDR3 DNA follows: TGCGCCAGCAGCACGAGAGAGACCCAGTACTTC. Translation: CASSTRETQYF.

As DNA, the CDR3 is TGTGCCAGCACCGAGGGGGTAAACAGGCAGTATTTT. It translates to CASTEGVNRQYF. The rearrangement uses TRBV28 and TRBJ2-3, with D maybe TRBD1 (6 bases). CDR3 length equals 12 residues. The germline V gene has CDR1 MDHEN and CDR2 SYDVKM. With 7 bases removed from V and 11 bases from J, the gap between germline ends came to 16 bases.